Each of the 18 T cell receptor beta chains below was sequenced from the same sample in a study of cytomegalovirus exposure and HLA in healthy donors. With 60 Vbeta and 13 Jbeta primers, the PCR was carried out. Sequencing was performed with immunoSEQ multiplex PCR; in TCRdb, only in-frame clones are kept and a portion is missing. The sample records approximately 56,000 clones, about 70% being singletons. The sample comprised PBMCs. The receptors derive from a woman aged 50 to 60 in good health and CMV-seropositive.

For the CDR3, the DNA is TGCGCCAGCAGCCCTGACAGCTTCAATCAGCCCCAGCATTTT. Amino acid sequence: CASSPDSFNQPQHF. The chain carries TRBV5-1 and TRBJ1-5; the D gene is possibly TRBD1 (5 bases). The ends were cut back, 4 bases at V and 3 bases at J, with 11 bases in the middle. Germline CDR1 and CDR2: SGHRS and YFSETQ. CDR3 length: 14 amino acids. The full variable domain, rest sourced from reference TRBV5-1 and TRBJ1-5, is KAGVTQTPRYLIKTRGQQVTLSCSPISGHRSVSWYQQTPGQGLQFLFEYFSETQRNKGNFPGRFSGRQFSNSRSEMNVSTLELGDSALYLCASSPDSFNQPQHFGDGTRLSIL.

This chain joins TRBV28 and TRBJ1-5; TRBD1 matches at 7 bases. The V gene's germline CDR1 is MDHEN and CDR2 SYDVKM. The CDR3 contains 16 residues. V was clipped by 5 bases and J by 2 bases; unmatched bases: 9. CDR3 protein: CASSDPRQGGNQPQHF. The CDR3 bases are TGTGCCAGCAGTGACCCTCGGCAGGGGGGCAATCAGCCCCAGCATTTT.

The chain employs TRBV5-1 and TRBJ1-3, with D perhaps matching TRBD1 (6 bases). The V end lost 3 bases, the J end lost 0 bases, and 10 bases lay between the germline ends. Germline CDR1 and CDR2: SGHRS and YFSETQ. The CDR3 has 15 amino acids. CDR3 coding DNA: TGCGCCAGCAGCTCCGGACAGAACTCTGGAAACACCATATATTTT. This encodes CASSSGQNSGNTIYF.

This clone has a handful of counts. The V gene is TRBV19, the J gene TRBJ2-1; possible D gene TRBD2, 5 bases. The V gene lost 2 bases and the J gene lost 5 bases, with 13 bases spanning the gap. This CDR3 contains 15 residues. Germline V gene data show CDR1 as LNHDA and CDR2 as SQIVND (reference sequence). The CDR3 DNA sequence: TGTGCCAGTAGTATACTAGCACAGCGCAACAATGAGCAGTTCTTC. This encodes CASSILAQRNNEQFF.

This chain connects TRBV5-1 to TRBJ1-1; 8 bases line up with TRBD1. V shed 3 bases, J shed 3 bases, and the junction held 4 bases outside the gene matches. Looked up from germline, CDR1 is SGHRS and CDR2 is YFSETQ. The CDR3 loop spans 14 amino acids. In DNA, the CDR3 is TGCGCCAGCAGCTCAGGGGGCATCGACACTGAAGCTTTCTTT. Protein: CASSSGGIDTEAFF. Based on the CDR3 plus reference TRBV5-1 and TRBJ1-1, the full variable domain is KAGVTQTPRYLIKTRGQQVTLSCSPISGHRSVSWYQQTPGQGLQFLFEYFSETQRNKGNFPGRFSGRQFSNSRSEMNVSTLELGDSALYLCASSSGGIDTEAFFGQGTRLTVV.

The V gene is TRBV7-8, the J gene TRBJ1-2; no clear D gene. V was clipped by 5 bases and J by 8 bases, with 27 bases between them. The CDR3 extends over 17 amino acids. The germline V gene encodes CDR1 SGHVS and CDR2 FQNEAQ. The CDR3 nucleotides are TGTGCCAGCAGCCCTACTACCCGGACTTCCGGGGAGCGCGGCTACACCTTC. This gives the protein CASSPTTRTSGERGYTF. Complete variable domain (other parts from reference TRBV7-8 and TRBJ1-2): GAGVSQSPRYKVAKRGQDVALRCDPISGHVSLFWYQQALGQGPEFLTYFQNEAQLDKSGLPSDRFFAERPEGSVSTLKIQRTQQEDSAVYLCASSPTTRTSGERGYTFGSGTRLTVV.

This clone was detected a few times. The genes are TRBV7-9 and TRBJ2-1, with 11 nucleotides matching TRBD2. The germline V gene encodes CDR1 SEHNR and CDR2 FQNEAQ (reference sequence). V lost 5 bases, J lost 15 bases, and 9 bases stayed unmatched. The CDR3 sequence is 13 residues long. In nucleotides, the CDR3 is TGTGCCAGCAGCGAATATAGCGGGAGGGCCCTGTTCTTC. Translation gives CASSEYSGRALFF. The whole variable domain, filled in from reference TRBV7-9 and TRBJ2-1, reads DTGVSQNPRHKITKRGQNVTFRCDPISEHNRLYWYRQTLGQGPEFLTYFQNEAQLEKSRLLSDRFSAERPKGSFSTLEIQRTEQGDSAMYLCASSEYSGRALFFGPGTRLTVL.

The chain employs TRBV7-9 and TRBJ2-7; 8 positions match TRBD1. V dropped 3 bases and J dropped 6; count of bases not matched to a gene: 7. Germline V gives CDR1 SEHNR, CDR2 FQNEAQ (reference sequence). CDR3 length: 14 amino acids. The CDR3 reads CASSFTGGGIEQYF. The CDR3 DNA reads TGTGCCAGCAGCTTCACAGGGGGTGGGATCGAGCAGTACTTC.

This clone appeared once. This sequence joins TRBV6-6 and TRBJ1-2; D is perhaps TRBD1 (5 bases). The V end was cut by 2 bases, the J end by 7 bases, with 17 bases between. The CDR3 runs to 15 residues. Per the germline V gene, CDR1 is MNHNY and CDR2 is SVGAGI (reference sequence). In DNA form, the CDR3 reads TGTGCCAGCAGTTACGGGCCCTCGGGGGTGGGTGGCTACACCTTC. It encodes CASSYGPSGVGGYTF.

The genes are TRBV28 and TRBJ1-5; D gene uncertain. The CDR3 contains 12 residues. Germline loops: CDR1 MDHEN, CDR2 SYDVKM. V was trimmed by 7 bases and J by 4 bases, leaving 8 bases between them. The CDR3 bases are TGTGCCAGCACCCTACGTAATCAGCCCCAGCATTTT. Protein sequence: CASTLRNQPQHF.

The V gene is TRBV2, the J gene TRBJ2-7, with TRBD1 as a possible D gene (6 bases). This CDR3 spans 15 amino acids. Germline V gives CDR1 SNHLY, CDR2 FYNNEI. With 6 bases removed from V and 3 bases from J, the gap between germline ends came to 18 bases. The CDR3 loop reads CASSAGRGKDYEQYF. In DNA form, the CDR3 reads TGTGCCAGCAGCGCCGGAAGGGGGAAGGACTACGAGCAGTACTTC.

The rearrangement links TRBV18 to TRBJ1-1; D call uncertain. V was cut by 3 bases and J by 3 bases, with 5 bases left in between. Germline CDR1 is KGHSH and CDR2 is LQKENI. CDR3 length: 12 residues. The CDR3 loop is CASSPGDTEAFF. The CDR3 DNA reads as TGTGCCAGCTCACCGGGAGACACTGAAGCTTTCTTT.

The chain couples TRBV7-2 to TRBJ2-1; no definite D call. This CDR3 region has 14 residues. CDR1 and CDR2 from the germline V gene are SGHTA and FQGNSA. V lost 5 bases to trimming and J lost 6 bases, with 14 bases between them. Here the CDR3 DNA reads TGTGCCAGCAGCCCACATCCCGTCACCAATGAGCAGTTCTTC. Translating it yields CASSPHPVTNEQFF.

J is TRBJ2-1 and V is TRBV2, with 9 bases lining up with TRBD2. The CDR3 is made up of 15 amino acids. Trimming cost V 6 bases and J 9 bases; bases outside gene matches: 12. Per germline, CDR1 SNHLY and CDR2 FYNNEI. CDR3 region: CASRDPSGTAPEQFF. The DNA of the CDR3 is TGTGCCAGCAGGGACCCTAGCGGGACAGCCCCTGAGCAGTTCTTC.

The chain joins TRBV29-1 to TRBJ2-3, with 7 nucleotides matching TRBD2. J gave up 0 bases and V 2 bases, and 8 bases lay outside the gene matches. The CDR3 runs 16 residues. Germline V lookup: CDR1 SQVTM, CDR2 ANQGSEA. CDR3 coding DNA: TGCAGCGTTGAACCCCGAGGGAGGGCTAGCACAGATACGCAGTATTTT. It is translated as CSVEPRGRASTDTQYF.

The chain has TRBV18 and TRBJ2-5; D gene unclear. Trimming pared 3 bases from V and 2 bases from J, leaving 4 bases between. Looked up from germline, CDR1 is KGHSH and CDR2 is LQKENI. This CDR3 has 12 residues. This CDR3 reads CASSPQQETQYF. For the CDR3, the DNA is TGTGCCAGCTCACCCCAACAAGAGACCCAGTACTTC.

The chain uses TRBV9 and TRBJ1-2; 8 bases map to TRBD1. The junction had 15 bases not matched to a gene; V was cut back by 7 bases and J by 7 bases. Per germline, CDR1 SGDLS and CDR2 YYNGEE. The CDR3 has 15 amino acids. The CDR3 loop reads CASPTVDRAEGGYTF. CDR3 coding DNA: TGTGCCAGCCCAACGGTGGACAGGGCCGAGGGTGGCTACACCTTC.

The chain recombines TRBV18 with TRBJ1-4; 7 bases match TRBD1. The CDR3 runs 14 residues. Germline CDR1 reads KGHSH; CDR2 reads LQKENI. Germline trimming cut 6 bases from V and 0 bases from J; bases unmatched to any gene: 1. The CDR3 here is CASSQGATNEKLFF. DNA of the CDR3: TGTGCCAGCTCGCAGGGGGCAACTAATGAAAAACTGTTTTTT. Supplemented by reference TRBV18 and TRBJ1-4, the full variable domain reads NAGVMQNPRHLVRRRGQEARLRCSPMKGHSHVYWYRQLPEEGLKFMVYLQKENIIDESGMPKERFSAEFPKEGPSILRIQQVVRGDSAAYFCASSQGATNEKLFFGSGTQLSVL.